This is a list of T cell receptor beta chains from one sample in a study of cytomegalovirus exposure and HLA in healthy donors. Repertoires were generated with immunoSEQ multiplex PCR, while TCRdb's copy carries only in-frame clones and drops some. The sample gives about 200,000 clones, roughly 87% of which show up once; roughly 2% is in the top ten. Input material: PBMCs. The receptors originated from a woman aged 18-29 years in good health and CMV-seropositive. Each CDR3 is given with its conserved first and last residue. Each record gives: J gene, V gene, CDR3 protein.

TRBJ1-5	TRBV6-5	CASSLPAGPQHF
TRBJ1-3	TRBV18	CASSPPYRRNTIYF
TRBJ2-3	TRBV5-6	CASSPDLWGTDTQYF
TRBJ2-7	TRBV23-1	CASSPFVAGGRYEQYF
TRBJ1-2	TRBV7-9	CASSTGTAFYGYTF
TRBJ1-4	TRBV25-1	CASSEWAGNEKLFF
TRBJ2-7	TRBV11-3	CASGAGAYEQYF
TRBJ2-7	TRBV9	CASSPNRDRQFGVNSYEQYF
TRBJ1-4	TRBV14	CASSPGIRNEKLFF
TRBJ1-4	TRBV27	CASSLLLGAAKLFF
TRBJ2-7	TRBV11-2	CASSSGLAGTYEQYF
TRBJ2-3	TRBV30	CAWVKPGLGIDTQYF
TRBJ2-3	TRBV5-1	CASEGDGTDTQYF
TRBJ2-1	TRBV2	CASSSGGARSNEQFF
TRBJ1-1	TRBV6-5	CASGLREDYTEAFF
TRBJ2-7	TRBV18	CASSPQVYEQYF
TRBJ1-2	TRBV7-2	CASSLPGIANYGYTF
TRBJ2-2	TRBV7-8	CASSLAFPVDREDTGELFF
TRBJ2-1	TRBV9	CASSMEGRHNEQFF
TRBJ2-1	TRBV29-1	CSVDGDRGAYNEQFF
TRBJ1-4	TRBV19	CASSWDRGDEKLFF
TRBJ1-4	TRBV5-1	CASSHPGEGMGEKLFF
TRBJ2-2	TRBV25-1	CASSEIGGSGNTGELFF
TRBJ1-2	TRBV9	CASSVGPEDRGKREGYTF
TRBJ2-3	TRBV5-1	CASSRLSAAPDTQYF
TRBJ1-5	TRBV28	CASAERNQPQHF
TRBJ1-1	TRBV18	CASSPTKPGQGAWDTEAFF
TRBJ1-3	TRBV19	CASATGIASGNTIYF
TRBJ1-3	TRBV27	CASSLTAAALYSSGNTIYF
TRBJ2-7	TRBV10-3	CATIEGRDSEQYF
TRBJ1-1	TRBV5-1	CASSTGTNTEAFF
TRBJ1-1	TRBV5-1	CASSLARGFTMNTEAFF
TRBJ1-2	TRBV7-6	CASSRDRADGYTF
TRBJ2-1	TRBV27	CASRVSGGSYNEQFF
TRBJ1-4	TRBV19	CASSRKGINEKLFF
TRBJ2-7	TRBV18	CASSPDVARTSYEQYF
TRBJ2-1	TRBV11-2	CASSPSGSAYNEQFF
TRBJ1-4	TRBV7-2	CASSLAPGQTLFF
TRBJ2-3	TRBV28	CASSLIGGVATDTQYF
TRBJ1-5	TRBV7-8	CASSFDPGFTRSNQPQHF
TRBJ2-7	TRBV27	CASSLGYRSYEQYF
TRBJ1-2	TRBV7-9	CASSLGTAGYTF
TRBJ1-4	TRBV7-2	CASSFSGTGREKLFF
TRBJ2-7	TRBV14	CASSQVNGYEQYF
TRBJ2-7	TRBV28	CASSRQGWRYEQYF
TRBJ1-3	TRBV29-1	CSVLDRAQNPSGNTIYF
TRBJ2-2	TRBV9	CASSAVGLRASGELFF
TRBJ2-1	TRBV5-6	CASSPAWASGRGSYNEQFF